This TCR beta chain was retrieved from a study of T cells in Graves' hyperthyroidism and ophthalmopathy. Diagnoses used clinical symptoms, serum thyroxine and TRAb, thyroid ultrasound and orbital computed tomography. Amplification of TCR beta CDR3 regions was performed using RNA transcripts as template. Researchers ran a first-round RT-PCR on the TCR CDR3 using the HTBI primer set. TCRdb ran MiXCR on the multiplex PCR reads and lists one entry per CDR3 protein. In the table there are approximately 700,000 distinct CDR3 sequences, about 17% of which are singletons. Trimming left V 0 bases short and J 9 bases short, with 9 bases between. The CDR3 sequence is 13 residues long. Germline assignment: CDR1 SGHDN and CDR2 FVKESK.

The sample consisted of blood. This clonotype was sampled from a man aged 18 to 30 with Graves' hyperthyroidism. The chain employs TRBV14 and TRBJ2-1; D uncertain. The CDR3 region is CASSQDRSIEQFF. The CDR3 bases are TGTGCCAGCAGCCAAGATAGATCGATTGAGCAGTTCTTC.